These T cell receptor beta chains were read from a single sample in a study of technical replicates of blood from a handful of donors. Sequencing was performed with immunoSEQ multiplex PCR; in TCRdb, only in-frame clones are kept and a portion is missing. The table has about 88,000 clones, 80% to 95% seen once. Sequencing was done on a sample of T cells isolated from PBMCs. Receptors originate from a human donor in good health. CDR3s include the opening cysteine and the closing phenylalanine or tryptophan. D genes are given only for firm matches. Size tells how often a clone was seen (once, few, many) or the class of an expanded clone, and some rows leave it out.

CDR3 DNA: TGTGCCAGCAGCCTCGTCGGGGTATACAATCAGCCCCAGCATTTT; CDR3 protein: CASSLVGVYNQPQHF; D gene: NA; clone size: once; J gene: TRBJ1-5; V gene: TRBV6-1
CDR3 DNA: TGTGCCAGCACGGGACAGGGCTTCACTGAAGCTTTCTTT; CDR3 protein: CASTGQGFTEAFF; D gene: TRBD1; clone size: NA; J gene: TRBJ1-1; V gene: TRBV28
CDR3 DNA: TGTGCCAGTGGTTTAACAGTGAACACTGAAGCTTTCTTT; CDR3 protein: CASGLTVNTEAFF; D gene: NA; clone size: NA; J gene: TRBJ1-1; V gene: TRBV28
CDR3 DNA: TGTGCCAGCAGCCCAACTAGCGTTCATGAGCAGTTCTTC; CDR3 protein: CASSPTSVHEQFF; D gene: TRBD2; clone size: NA; J gene: TRBJ2-1; V gene: TRBV9
CDR3 DNA: TGTGCCAGCAGCTTAGTACAAGCGACCGGGACAGCGTCTGGCTACACCTTC; CDR3 protein: CASSLVQATGTASGYTF; D gene: TRBD1; clone size: NA; J gene: TRBJ1-2; V gene: TRBV7-6
CDR3 DNA: TGCGCCAGCAGCGCAGGACTAGCGACAGATACGCAGTATTTT; CDR3 protein: CASSAGLATDTQYF; D gene: TRBD2; clone size: NA; J gene: TRBJ2-3; V gene: TRBV5-1
CDR3 DNA: TGTGCCAGCAGCGGATCCGACGGAGGCCTTGTGATAAACACCGGGGAGCTGTTTTTT; CDR3 protein: CASSGSDGGLVINTGELFF; D gene: NA; clone size: NA; J gene: TRBJ2-2; V gene: TRBV28
CDR3 DNA: TGTGCCAGCCGTGCGGGCCTAAATCAGCCCCAGCATTTT; CDR3 protein: CASRAGLNQPQHF; D gene: NA; clone size: NA; J gene: TRBJ1-5; V gene: TRBV7-6
CDR3 DNA: TGTGCCAGCAGTGTGGAGTCGGGGGGCGGAGGTGGCTACACCTTC; CDR3 protein: CASSVESGGGGGYTF; D gene: NA; clone size: NA; J gene: TRBJ1-2; V gene: TRBV6-4
CDR3 DNA: TGTGCCAGCAGCTTAGAGGCGGCTAGCGGGGGATTCCAAGAGACCCAGTACTTC; CDR3 protein: CASSLEAASGGFQETQYF; D gene: TRBD2; clone size: once; J gene: TRBJ2-5; V gene: TRBV7-6
CDR3 DNA: TGTGCCAGTAGCCAGGGGTGGGCGGGAGGCCGGGAGACCCAGTACTTC; CDR3 protein: CASSQGWAGGRETQYF; D gene: TRBD2; clone size: NA; J gene: TRBJ2-5; V gene: TRBV19
CDR3 DNA: TGTGCCAGCTCGCTAAACAGGGATTTCAATTCACCCCTCCACTTT; CDR3 protein: CASSLNRDFNSPLHF; D gene: NA; clone size: NA; J gene: TRBJ1-6; V gene: TRBV18
CDR3 DNA: TGTGCCAGCAGTTTAGAGTCGAGGAGGGAGACCCAGTACTTC; CDR3 protein: CASSLESRRETQYF; D gene: NA; clone size: NA; J gene: TRBJ2-5; V gene: TRBV28
CDR3 DNA: TGCGCCAGCAGCTTGGGGCAATACGAGCAGTACTTC; CDR3 protein: CASSLGQYEQYF; D gene: NA; clone size: NA; J gene: TRBJ2-7; V gene: TRBV5-1
CDR3 DNA: TGCGCCAGCAGTGAGTGGCGGGCTGGAAACACCATATATTTT; CDR3 protein: CASSEWRAGNTIYF; D gene: NA; clone size: NA; J gene: TRBJ1-3; V gene: TRBV10-2
CDR3 DNA: TGTGCCAGCAGCTTGGCCACTGGACAGTGGTTGGATGAGCAGTTCTTC; CDR3 protein: CASSLATGQWLDEQFF; D gene: NA; clone size: NA; J gene: TRBJ2-1; V gene: TRBV5-4
CDR3 DNA: TGTGCCAGCAGCTTGTCTTCTCTAACTAGCGGGGGAACCTACGAGCAGTACTTC; CDR3 protein: CASSLSSLTSGGTYEQYF; D gene: TRBD2; clone size: NA; J gene: TRBJ2-7; V gene: TRBV5-8
CDR3 DNA: TGTGCCAGCAGCCCCCGGGACAGGGGATCCTACGAGCAGTACTTC; CDR3 protein: CASSPRDRGSYEQYF; D gene: TRBD1; clone size: NA; J gene: TRBJ2-7; V gene: TRBV7-9
CDR3 DNA: TGTGCCAGCAGCCCAGGGACCATAGGGGGTACTAATGAGCAGTTCTTC; CDR3 protein: CASSPGTIGGTNEQFF; D gene: NA; clone size: once; J gene: TRBJ2-1; V gene: TRBV7-9
CDR3 DNA: TGTGCCAGCAGCCACGGACAGGGCGGGTACGAGCAGTACTTC; CDR3 protein: CASSHGQGGYEQYF; D gene: TRBD1; clone size: NA; J gene: TRBJ2-7; V gene: TRBV6-5
CDR3 DNA: TGTGCCAGTAGGAGGGGGGGAACCCCCGGGGAGCTGTTTTTT; CDR3 protein: CASRRGGTPGELFF; D gene: NA; clone size: NA; J gene: TRBJ2-2; V gene: TRBV19
CDR3 DNA: TGTGCCAGTACCCCCGGGGGGGCCCCTGCCGTGGAGCAGTTCTTC; CDR3 protein: CASTPGGAPAVEQFF; D gene: TRBD2; clone size: once; J gene: TRBJ2-1; V gene: TRBV19
CDR3 DNA: TGCGCCAGCAGCATGTGGACAGGGGTCGATGGCTACACCTTC; CDR3 protein: CASSMWTGVDGYTF; D gene: TRBD1; clone size: NA; J gene: TRBJ1-2; V gene: TRBV5-1
CDR3 DNA: TGTGCCATCAGTCTGAGCCTCTCTGAAAAACTGTTTTTT; CDR3 protein: CAISLSLSEKLFF; D gene: NA; clone size: NA; J gene: TRBJ1-4; V gene: TRBV11-2